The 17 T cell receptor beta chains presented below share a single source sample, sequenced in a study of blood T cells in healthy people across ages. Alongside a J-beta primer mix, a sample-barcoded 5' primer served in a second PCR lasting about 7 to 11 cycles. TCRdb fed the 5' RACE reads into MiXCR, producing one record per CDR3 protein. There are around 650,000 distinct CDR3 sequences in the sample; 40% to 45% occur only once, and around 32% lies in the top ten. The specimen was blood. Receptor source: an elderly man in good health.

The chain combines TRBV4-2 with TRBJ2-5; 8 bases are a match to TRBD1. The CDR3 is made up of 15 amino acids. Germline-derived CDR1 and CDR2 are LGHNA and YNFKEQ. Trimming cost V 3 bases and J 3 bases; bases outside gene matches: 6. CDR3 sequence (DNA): TGTGCCAGCAGCCAGCCAGGACAGGGAAAAGAGACCCAGTACTTC. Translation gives CASSQPGQGKETQYF.

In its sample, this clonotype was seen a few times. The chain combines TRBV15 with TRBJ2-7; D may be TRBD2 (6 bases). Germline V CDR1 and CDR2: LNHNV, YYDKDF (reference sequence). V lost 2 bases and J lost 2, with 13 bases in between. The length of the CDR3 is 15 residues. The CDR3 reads CATSRPGTRPYEQYF. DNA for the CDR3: TGTGCCACCAGCAGACCCGGGACTCGACCCTACGAGCAGTACTTC.

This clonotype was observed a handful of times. CDR3 in DNA: TGCGCCAGCAGCCAAGGGACCAGAAGCTCCTACAATGAGCAGTTCTTC. This gives the protein CASSQGTRSSYNEQFF. The gene calls are TRBV4-3 and TRBJ2-1; D is unresolved. The CDR3 length is 16 residues. Germline-derived CDR1 and CDR2 are LGHNA and YSLEER. Between the trimmed V and J ends, which lost 1 base and 0 bases, there was a span of 10 bases.

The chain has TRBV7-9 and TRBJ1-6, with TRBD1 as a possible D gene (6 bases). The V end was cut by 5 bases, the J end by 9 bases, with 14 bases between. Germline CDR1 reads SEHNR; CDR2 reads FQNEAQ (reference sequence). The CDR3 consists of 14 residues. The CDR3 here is CASSVQGKGSPLHF. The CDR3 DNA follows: TGTGCCAGCAGCGTACAGGGAAAAGGTTCACCCCTCCACTTT.

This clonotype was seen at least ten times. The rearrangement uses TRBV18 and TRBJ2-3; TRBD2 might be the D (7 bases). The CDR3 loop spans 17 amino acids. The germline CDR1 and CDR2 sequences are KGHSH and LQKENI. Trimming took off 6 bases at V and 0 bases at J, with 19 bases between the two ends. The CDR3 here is CASSTLAGATSTDTQYF. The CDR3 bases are TGTGCCAGCTCCACCTTGGCGGGGGCAACTAGCACAGATACGCAGTATTTT.

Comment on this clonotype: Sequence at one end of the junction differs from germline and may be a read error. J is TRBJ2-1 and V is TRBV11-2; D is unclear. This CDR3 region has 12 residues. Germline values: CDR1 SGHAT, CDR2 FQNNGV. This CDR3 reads CASSLDRREPFF. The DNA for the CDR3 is TGTGCCAGCAGCTTAGATCGGAGAGAGCCGTTCTTC. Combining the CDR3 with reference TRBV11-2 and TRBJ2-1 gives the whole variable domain EAGVAQSPRYKIIEKRQSVAFWCNPISGHATLYWYQQILGQGPKLLIQFQNNGVVDDSQLPKDRFSAERLKGVDSTLKIQPAKLEDSAVYLCASSLDRREPFFGPGTRLTVL.

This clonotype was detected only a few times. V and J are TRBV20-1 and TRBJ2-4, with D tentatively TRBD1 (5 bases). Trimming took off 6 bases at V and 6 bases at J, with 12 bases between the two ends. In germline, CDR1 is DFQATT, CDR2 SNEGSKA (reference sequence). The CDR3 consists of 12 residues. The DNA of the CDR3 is TGCAGTGCCTACGTTCAGGGAAACATTCAGTACTTC. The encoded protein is CSAYVQGNIQYF.

The CDR3 DNA follows: TGTGCCAGCATATTTGGGCGGGGCCAAGAGACCCAGTACTTC. Translating gives CASIFGRGQETQYF. V gene TRBV6-1 combines with J gene TRBJ2-5; D possibly corresponds to TRBD2 (6 bases). Per germline, CDR1 MNHNS and CDR2 SASEGT. V lost 7 bases and J lost 1, with 13 bases in between. The CDR3 covers 14 residues.

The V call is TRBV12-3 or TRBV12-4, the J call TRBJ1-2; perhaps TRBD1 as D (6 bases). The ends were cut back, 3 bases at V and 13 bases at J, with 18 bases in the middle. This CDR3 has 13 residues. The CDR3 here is CASSFWGGSNSTF. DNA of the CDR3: TGTGCCAGCAGTTTCTGGGGGGGCAGTAATTCCACCTTC.

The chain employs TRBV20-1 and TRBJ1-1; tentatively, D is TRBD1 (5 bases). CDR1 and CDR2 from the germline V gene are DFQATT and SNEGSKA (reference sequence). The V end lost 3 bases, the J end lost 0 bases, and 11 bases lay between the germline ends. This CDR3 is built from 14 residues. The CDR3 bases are TGCAGTGCTAGCCAACAGGTGATGAACACTGAAGCTTTCTTT. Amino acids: CSASQQVMNTEAFF.

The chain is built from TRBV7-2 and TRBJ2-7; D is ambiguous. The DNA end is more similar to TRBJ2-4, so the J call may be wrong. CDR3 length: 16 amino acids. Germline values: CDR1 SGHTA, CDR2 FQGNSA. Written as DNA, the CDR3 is TGTGCCAGCAGCTTGGTTCAGCCCCCCCCCAAGGGCATTCAGTACTTC. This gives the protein CASSLVQPPPKGIQYF.

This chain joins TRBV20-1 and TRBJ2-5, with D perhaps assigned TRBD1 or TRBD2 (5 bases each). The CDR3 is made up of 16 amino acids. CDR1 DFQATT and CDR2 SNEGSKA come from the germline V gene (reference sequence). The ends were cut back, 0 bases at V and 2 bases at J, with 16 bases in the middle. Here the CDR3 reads CSARDSFGAGQETQYF. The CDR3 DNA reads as TGCAGTGCTAGAGATAGTTTCGGGGCAGGACAAGAGACCCAGTACTTC.

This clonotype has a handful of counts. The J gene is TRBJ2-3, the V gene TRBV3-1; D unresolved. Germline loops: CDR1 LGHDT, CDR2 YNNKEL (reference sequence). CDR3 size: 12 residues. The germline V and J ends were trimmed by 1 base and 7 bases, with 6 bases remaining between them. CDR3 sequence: CASSQGPYTQYF. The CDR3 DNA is TGTGCCAGCAGCCAAGGTCCCTATACGCAGTATTTT.

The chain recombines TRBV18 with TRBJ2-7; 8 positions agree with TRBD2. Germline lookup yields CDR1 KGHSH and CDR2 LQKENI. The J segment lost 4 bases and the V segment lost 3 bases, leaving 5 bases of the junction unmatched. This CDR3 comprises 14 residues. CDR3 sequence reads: CASSPQREYYEQYF. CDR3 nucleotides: TGTGCCAGCTCACCGCAGCGGGAGTATTACGAGCAGTACTTC.

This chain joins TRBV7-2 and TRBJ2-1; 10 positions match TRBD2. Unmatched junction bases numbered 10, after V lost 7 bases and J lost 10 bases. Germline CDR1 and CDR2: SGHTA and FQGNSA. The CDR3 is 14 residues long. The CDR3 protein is CASIQAGGLEEQFF. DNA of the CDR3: TGTGCCAGCATACAAGCGGGGGGGCTCGAAGAGCAGTTCTTC.

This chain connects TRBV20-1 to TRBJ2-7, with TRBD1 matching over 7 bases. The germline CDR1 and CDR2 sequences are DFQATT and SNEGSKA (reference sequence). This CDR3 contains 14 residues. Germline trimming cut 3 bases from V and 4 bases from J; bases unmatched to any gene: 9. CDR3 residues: CSASGADRPYEQYF. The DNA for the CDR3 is TGCAGTGCTAGCGGAGCGGACAGGCCGTACGAGCAGTACTTC.

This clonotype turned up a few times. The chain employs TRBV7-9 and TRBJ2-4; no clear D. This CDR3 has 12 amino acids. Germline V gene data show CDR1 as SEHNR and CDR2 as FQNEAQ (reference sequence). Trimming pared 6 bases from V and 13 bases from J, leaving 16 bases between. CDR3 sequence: CASRFRGNEQYF. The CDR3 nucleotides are TGTGCCAGCAGGTTTCGCGGCAATGAGCAGTACTTC.